This TCR beta chain was identified in a study of cytomegalovirus exposure and HLA in healthy donors. Study observations and caveats: Subsequent analysis showed first-cohort TCR clusters tending to co-occur in 95 to 150 validation repertoires. Cytomegalovirus status was reportedly diagnosed by the classifier with high sensitivity and specificity.

Profiled with immunoSEQ multiplex PCR; TCRdb holds only in-frame clones, not every one. There are approximately 220,000 clones in the sample; about 89% occur only once, and roughly 1% lies in the top ten. Donors came from a validation cohort of over a hundred subjects, distinct from the first 666-subject cohort. After removal of 4 bases from V and 4 bases from J, the junction contained 8 bases not matched to a gene. The CDR3 sequence is 16 residues long. Germline V CDR1 and CDR2: MRHNA, SNTAGT. Turning to this clone: The antigen is unknown.

The sequence came from a woman aged 18-29 years in good health and CMV-seronegative. Sequencing was done on a sample of PBMCs. The V call is TRBV6-4, the J call TRBJ1-2; TRBD1 matches 11 bases. The CDR3 loop is CASSGTGGDTSYGYTF. CDR3 DNA: TGTGCCAGCAGTGGGACAGGGGGCGATACCTCCTATGGCTACACCTTC.